The clone carrying this TCR beta chain was counted only a few times. The antigen remains unidentified. Unique molecular identifiers were incorporated into the prepared TCRbeta library. A single record per CDR3 protein comes from TCRdb applying MiXCR to the PCR reads. Altogether fewer than 550,000 distinct CDR3 sequences are present, 11% being singletons, with the ten largest covering 14%. The data belong to a study of T-cell reconstitution after alpha-beta-depleted transplantation in children. Findings and limits, study-wide: By about two months after transplant, alpha-beta T cells reportedly arose from several hundred graft clones that had expanded. Surviving recipient T cells and thymic progenitors underlay high day-60 TCRbeta diversity in some patients. A year post-transplant, T-cell counts and diversity derived mostly from newly produced T cells.

Germline V gene lookup returns CDR1 SQVTM and CDR2 ANQGSEA. The CDR3 is made up of 13 amino acids. V lost 3 bases and J lost 0, with 8 bases in between. The sequenced sample was PBMCs, mostly from graft donor cells, obtained 180 days after TCRalphabeta/CD19-depleted stem cell transplant. The clonotype originates from a female patient aged 2 to 10 who had a stem cell transplant for aplastic anemia, so the T cells may come from the graft donor. The rearrangement joins TRBV29-1 to TRBJ1-1; D gene unclear. The CDR3 here is CSVDKVMNTEAFF. The CDR3 region has the DNA TGCAGCGTTGATAAGGTTATGAACACTGAAGCTTTCTTT.